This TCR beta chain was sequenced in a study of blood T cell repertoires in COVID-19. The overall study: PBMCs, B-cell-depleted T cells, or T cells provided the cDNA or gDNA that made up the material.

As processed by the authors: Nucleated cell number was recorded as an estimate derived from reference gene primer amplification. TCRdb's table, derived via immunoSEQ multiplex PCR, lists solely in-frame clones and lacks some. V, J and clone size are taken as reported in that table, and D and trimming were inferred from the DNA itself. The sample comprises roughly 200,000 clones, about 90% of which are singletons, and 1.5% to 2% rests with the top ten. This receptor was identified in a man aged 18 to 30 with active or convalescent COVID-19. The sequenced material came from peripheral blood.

The CDR3 DNA reads TGTGCCAGCAGTTCTCAGGGTCCCCCCTACAATGAGCAGTTCTTC. It encodes CASSSQGPPYNEQFF. V and J are TRBV27 and TRBJ2-1; maybe TRBD1 (5 bases). The germline gives CDR1 MNHEY, CDR2 SMNVEV (reference sequence). Trimming pared 4 bases from V and 2 bases from J, leaving 12 bases between. This CDR3 region has 15 residues.